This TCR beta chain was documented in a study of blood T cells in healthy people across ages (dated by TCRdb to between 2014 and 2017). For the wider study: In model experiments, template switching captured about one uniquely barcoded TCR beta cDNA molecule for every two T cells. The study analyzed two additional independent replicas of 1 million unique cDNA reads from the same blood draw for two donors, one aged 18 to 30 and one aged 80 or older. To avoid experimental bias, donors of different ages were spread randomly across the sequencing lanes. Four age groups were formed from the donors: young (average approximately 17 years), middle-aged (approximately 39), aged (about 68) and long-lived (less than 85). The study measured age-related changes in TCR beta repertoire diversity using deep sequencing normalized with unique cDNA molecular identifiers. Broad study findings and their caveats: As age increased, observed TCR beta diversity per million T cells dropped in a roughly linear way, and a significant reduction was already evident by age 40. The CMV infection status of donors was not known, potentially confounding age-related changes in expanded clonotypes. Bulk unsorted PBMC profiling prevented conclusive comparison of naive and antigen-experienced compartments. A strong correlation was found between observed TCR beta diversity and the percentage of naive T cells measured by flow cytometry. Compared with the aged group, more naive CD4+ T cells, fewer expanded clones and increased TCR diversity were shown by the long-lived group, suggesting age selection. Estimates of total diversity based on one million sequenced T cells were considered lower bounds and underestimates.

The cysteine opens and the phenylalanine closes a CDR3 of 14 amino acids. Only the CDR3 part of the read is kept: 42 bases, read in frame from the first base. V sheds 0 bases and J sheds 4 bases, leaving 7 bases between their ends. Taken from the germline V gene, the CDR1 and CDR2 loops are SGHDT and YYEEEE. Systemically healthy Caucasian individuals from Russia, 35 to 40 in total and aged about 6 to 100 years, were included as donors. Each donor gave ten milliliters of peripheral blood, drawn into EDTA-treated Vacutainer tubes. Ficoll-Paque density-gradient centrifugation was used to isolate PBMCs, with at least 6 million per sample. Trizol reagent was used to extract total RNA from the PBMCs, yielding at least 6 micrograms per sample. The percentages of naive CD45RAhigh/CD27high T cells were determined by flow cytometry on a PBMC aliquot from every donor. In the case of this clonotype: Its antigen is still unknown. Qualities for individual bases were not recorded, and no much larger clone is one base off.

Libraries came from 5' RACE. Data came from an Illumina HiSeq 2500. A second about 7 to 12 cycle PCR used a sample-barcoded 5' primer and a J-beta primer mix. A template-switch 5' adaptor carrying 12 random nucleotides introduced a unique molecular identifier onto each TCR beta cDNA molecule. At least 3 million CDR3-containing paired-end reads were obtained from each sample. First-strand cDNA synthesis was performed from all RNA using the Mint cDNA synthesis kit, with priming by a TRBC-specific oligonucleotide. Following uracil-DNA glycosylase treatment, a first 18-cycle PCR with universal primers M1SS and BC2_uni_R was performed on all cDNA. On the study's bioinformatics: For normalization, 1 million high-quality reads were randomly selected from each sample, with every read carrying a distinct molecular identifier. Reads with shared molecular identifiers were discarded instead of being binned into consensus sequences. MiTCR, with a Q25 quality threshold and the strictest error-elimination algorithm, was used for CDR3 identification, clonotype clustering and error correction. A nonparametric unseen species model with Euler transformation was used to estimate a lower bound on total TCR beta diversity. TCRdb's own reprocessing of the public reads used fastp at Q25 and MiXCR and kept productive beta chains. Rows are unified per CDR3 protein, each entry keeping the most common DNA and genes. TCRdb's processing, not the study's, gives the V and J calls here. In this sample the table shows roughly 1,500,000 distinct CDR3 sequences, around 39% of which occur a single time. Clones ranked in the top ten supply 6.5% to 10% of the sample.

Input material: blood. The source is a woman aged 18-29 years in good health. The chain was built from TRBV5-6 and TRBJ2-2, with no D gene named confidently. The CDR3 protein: CASSLVEITGELFF. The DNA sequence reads TGTGCCAGCAGCTTGGTCGAGATCACCGGGGAGCTGTTTTTT.